The 16 T cell receptor beta chains below all came from one sample that was sequenced in a study of cytomegalovirus exposure and HLA in healthy donors. This PCR relied on a set of 60 Vbeta primers and 13 Jbeta primers. The assay was immunoSEQ multiplex PCR, and TCRdb's table has in-frame clones only and misses some. The sample carries 150,000 or so clones, 80% to 90% recorded once. Sequencing was done on a sample of PBMCs. The receptors stem from a woman between 18 and 29 years old in good health and CMV-seronegative.

The chain couples TRBV2 to TRBJ2-7; tentatively, D is TRBD2 (6 bases). The V and J ends lost 4 bases and 4 bases respectively, with 14 bases between them. The CDR3 loop spans 14 amino acids. Germline CDR1 reads SNHLY; CDR2 reads FYNNEI. The CDR3 DNA reads TGTGCCAGCAGTGTAGGAGGGGCGGGTTACGAGCAGTACTTC. This gives the protein CASSVGGAGYEQYF. Combining the CDR3 with reference TRBV2 and TRBJ2-7 gives the whole variable domain EPEVTQTPSHQVTQMGQEVILRCVPISNHLYFYWYRQILGQKVEFLVSFYNNEISEKSEIFDDQFSVERPDGSNFTLKIRSTKLEDSAMYFCASSVGGAGYEQYFGPGTRLTVT.

V and J are TRBV28 and TRBJ2-7; perhaps TRBD1 as D (6 bases). This CDR3 spans 12 amino acids. The germline V gene encodes CDR1 MDHEN and CDR2 SYDVKM. V lost 11 bases and J lost 3, with 14 bases in between. This CDR3 reads CASHGQSYEQYF. CDR3 nucleotide sequence: TGTGCCTCCCACGGACAGAGCTACGAGCAGTACTTC.

V is TRBV27 and J is TRBJ2-3; 10 bases are shared with TRBD2. The CDR3 extends over 19 amino acids. Germline V gene sequence: CDR1 MNHEY, CDR2 SMNVEV (reference sequence). The V gene end was trimmed by 3 bases and the J gene end by 4 bases; junction bases not matched to a gene: 16. CDR3 nucleotide sequence: TGTGCCAGCAGTTTTAGGCCTTTGAGGCTAGCGGGAGAATCAGATACGCAGTATTTT. This codes for CASSFRPLRLAGESDTQYF.

On this clone itself: Other DNA sequences in this specimen translate into the identical CDR3. V gene TRBV4-3 combines with J gene TRBJ2-6; D is possibly TRBD2 (6 bases). CDR3 length: 16 amino acids. Germline V gene lookup returns CDR1 LGHNA and CDR2 YSLEER. V lost 0 bases and J lost 2, with 8 bases in between. The CDR3 DNA reads as TGCGCCAGCAGCCAAGAAGGCGGGGCTGGGGCCAACGTCCTGACTTTC. It yields the protein CASSQEGGAGANVLTF.

The gene calls are TRBV6-1 and TRBJ2-5, with 11 bases lining up with TRBD2. The junction had 2 bases not matched to a gene; V was cut back by 6 bases and J by 5 bases. Germline CDR1 reads MNHNS; CDR2 reads SASEGT. This CDR3 is 13 amino acids long. The CDR3 protein is CASSVAGGETQYF. The DNA of the CDR3 is TGTGCCAGCAGCGTAGCGGGAGGGGAGACCCAGTACTTC.

Concerning this clone itself: Germline is not matched at one junction end, which may reflect a read error. The chain is built from TRBV7-7 and TRBJ2-2, with TRBD2 matching 11 bases. The CDR3 is 16 residues long. Germline CDR1 is SSHAT and CDR2 is FNYEAQ (reference sequence). The DNA of the CDR3 is TGTGCTAGCAGCCCTACTAGCGGGAGAAACACCGGGGAGCTGTTTTTT. Protein: CASSPTSGRNTGELFF.

The chain is built from TRBV5-6 and TRBJ2-7; D gene unclear. In germline, CDR1 is SGHDT, CDR2 YYEEEE. Trimming removed 4 bases from V and 3 bases from J, with 14 bases in between. The CDR3 sequence is 14 residues long. As DNA, the CDR3 is TGTGCCAGCAGCCCTTCCAGTAGGAGCTACGAGCAGTACTTC. Translation: CASSPSSRSYEQYF.

The chain is built from TRBV19 and TRBJ2-2; 9 bases line up with TRBD2. The junction had 7 bases not matched to a gene; V was cut back by 5 bases and J by 6 bases. Looked up from germline, CDR1 is LNHDA and CDR2 is SQIVND (reference sequence). The CDR3 consists of 15 residues. CDR3 residues: CASSGLAGLAGELFF. The CDR3 DNA follows: TGTGCCAGTAGTGGGCTAGCGGGACTGGCCGGGGAGCTGTTTTTT.

The chain has TRBV4-1 and TRBJ1-2; 9 positions agree with TRBD1. This CDR3 has 15 amino acids. Germline V lookup: CDR1 MGHRA, CDR2 YSYEKL. The junction had 1 base not matched to a gene; V was cut back by 1 base and J by 1 base. The CDR3 here is CASSQGTGDNYGYTF. For the CDR3, the DNA is TGCGCCAGCAGCCAAGGGACAGGGGATAACTATGGCTACACCTTC.

The sample holds a few counts of this clone. CDR3 in DNA: TGTGCCACCCATTCGTATAGCGGGACACCTCATGCAAACATTCAGTACTTC. It codes for CATHSYSGTPHANIQYF. The chain carries TRBV15 and TRBJ2-4, with 8 positions matching TRBD2. The V gene end was trimmed by 8 bases and the J gene end by 6 bases; junction bases not matched to a gene: 18. This CDR3 spans 17 amino acids. Germline values: CDR1 LNHNV, CDR2 YYDKDF (reference sequence).

V is TRBV7-8 and J is TRBJ2-7; no clear D gene. Trimming cost V 5 bases and J 0 bases, with 11 bases left between them. The CDR3 loop spans 14 amino acids. Germline values: CDR1 SGHVS, CDR2 FQNEAQ. CDR3 loop: CASSQNTFSYEQYF. In DNA, the CDR3 is TGTGCCAGCAGCCAGAATACCTTCTCCTACGAGCAGTACTTC.

The count of this clone is one. The chain couples TRBV2 to TRBJ2-1; 9 positions agree with TRBD2. This CDR3 spans 15 amino acids. The V gene's germline CDR1 is SNHLY and CDR2 FYNNEI. V trimming: 6 bases; J trimming: 12 bases; junction bases outside the gene matches: 15. In nucleotides, the CDR3 is TGTGCCAGCAGCCGCCCTCCCAGCGGGGGGCTTTGGCAGTTCTTC. Its protein is CASSRPPSGGLWQFF.

The rearrangement uses TRBV19 and TRBJ2-1, with no clear D. Germline CDR1 LNHDA, CDR2 SQIVND (reference sequence). The CDR3 spans 16 residues. Trimming removed 1 base from V and 2 bases from J, with 12 bases in between. The CDR3 DNA follows: TGTGCCAGTAGTATAGCGCTAGAACGGGCCTACAATGAGCAGTTCTTC. It yields the protein CASSIALERAYNEQFF. Using reference TRBV19 and TRBJ2-1 for the parts outside the CDR3, the full variable domain is DGGITQSPKYLFRKEGQNVTLSCEQNLNHDAMYWYRQDPGQGLRLIYYSQIVNDFQKGDIAEGYSVSREKKESFPLTVTSAQKNPTAFYLCASSIALERAYNEQFFGPGTRLTVL.

The chain links TRBV7-8 to TRBJ1-4; tentatively, D is TRBD1 (6 bases). Trimming left V 4 bases short and J 8 bases short, with 11 bases between. CDR1 and CDR2 (germline): SGHVS, FQNEAQ. The CDR3 has 13 residues. This CDR3 reads CASSSGGGEKLFF. The CDR3 nucleotides read TGTGCCAGCAGCTCGGGGGGGGGCGAAAAACTGTTTTTT.

The chain uses TRBV4-1 and TRBJ2-5; D perhaps matches TRBD1 (5 bases). The V and J ends lost 2 bases and 5 bases respectively, with 18 bases between them. The CDR3 spans 16 residues. The germline CDR1 and CDR2 sequences are MGHRA and YSYEKL. The CDR3 loop is CASSQRTLDSRETQYF. CDR3 nucleotides: TGCGCCAGCAGCCAAAGGACATTAGATTCGCGGGAGACCCAGTACTTC.

This chain uses TRBV6-5 with TRBJ1-5; 7 bases match TRBD1. Germline V gene data show CDR1 as MNHEY and CDR2 as SVGAGI. The CDR3 contains 13 residues. Losses at the gene ends were 5 bases for V and 7 bases for J; bases not matched to a gene: 5. The CDR3 protein is CASSADRDQPQHF. For the CDR3, the DNA is TGTGCCAGCAGTGCAGACAGGGACCAGCCCCAGCATTTT.